This T cell receptor (beta chain) was observed in a study of blood T cell repertoires in COVID-19. Study-wide context: From the United States, Italy and Spain came samples of acute and convalescent COVID-19. T cells, B-cell-depleted T cells, or PBMCs supplied cDNA or gDNA.

In the authors' workflow: Counts of nucleated cells, estimated from reference gene primer amplification, were obtained. Repertoires were generated with immunoSEQ multiplex PCR, while TCRdb's copy carries only in-frame clones and drops some. Clone size and V and J calls were adopted from that table, with D and trimming inferred from the DNA. The profile shows fewer than 120,000 clones, 87% of them singletons. This CDR3 spans 17 amino acids. In germline, CDR1 is MDHEN, CDR2 SYDVKM. With 5 bases clipped from V and 0 bases from J, the junction kept 9 bases outside the gene matches. The source of this sequence is a human donor in a cohort sampled during active COVID-19. The rearrangement joins TRBV28 to TRBJ2-1, with 8 bases aligning to TRBD1. Input material: peripheral blood. The CDR3 spells CASSHPGGVGSYNEQFF. CDR3 DNA: TGTGCCAGCAGTCATCCAGGGGGCGTCGGCTCCTACAATGAGCAGTTCTTC. The full variable domain, rest sourced from reference TRBV28 and TRBJ2-1, is DVKVTQSSRYLVKRTGEKVFLECVQDMDHENMFWYRQDPGLGLRLIYFSYDVKMKEKGDIPEGYSVSREKKERFSLILESASTNQTSMYLCASSHPGGVGSYNEQFFGPGTRLTVL.